These T cell receptor beta chains were read from a single sample in a study of CD8 T cells in ankylosing spondylitis. TCRdb re-derived calls from the 5' RACE reads in MiXCR, one entry per CDR3 protein. This repertoire shows more than 600,000 distinct CDR3 sequences, under 20% found once; its top ten account for 15% to 20%. The specimen sequenced was blood, either unsorted or a sorted T cell fraction (not recorded which). The receptors originated from a male donor with ankylosing spondylitis. CDR3s include the opening cysteine and the closing phenylalanine or tryptophan. D genes are given only for firm matches. Only part of the rows carry a size: once, few, many, or a class if the clone is expanded.

abundance | j_gene | v_gene | d_gene | CDR3aa | CDR3nt
few | TRBJ1-2 | TRBV4-1 | NA | CASSQEGQLNYGYTF | TGCGCCAGCAGCCAAGAAGGACAGCTGAACTATGGCTACACCTTC
NA | TRBJ1-1 | TRBV19 | NA | CASSMAGLGFF | TGTGCCAGTAGTATGGCTGGGCTGGGCTTCTTT
NA | TRBJ1-1 | TRBV15 | NA | CATSAPGPGTEAFF | TGTGCCACCAGCGCACCGGGACCGGGGACTGAAGCTTTCTTT
few | TRBJ2-2 | TRBV7-9 | NA | CASSLGPGGGELFF | TGTGCCAGCAGCTTAGGCCCGGGCGGCGGGGAGCTGTTTTTT
few | TRBJ1-1 | TRBV28 | NA | CASSRVSVNTEAFF | TGTGCCAGCAGCAGAGTCAGCGTGAACACTGAAGCTTTCTTT
few | TRBJ1-2 | TRBV20-1 | NA | CSASFPGGGYTF | TGCAGTGCTAGTTTCCCCGGCGGTGGCTACACCTTC
NA | TRBJ1-1 | TRBV30 | NA | CAAFAGFMNTEAFF | TGTGCCGCTTTTGCCGGGTTCATGAACACTGAAGCTTTCTTT
few | TRBJ1-2 | TRBV29-1 | NA | CSVEERDYGYTF | TGCAGCGTTGAAGAGAGGGACTATGGCTACACCTTC
few | TRBJ1-1 | TRBV7-3 | NA | CASSLGRLGTEAFF | TGTGCCAGCAGCTTAGGCAGGTTGGGAACTGAAGCTTTCTTT
NA | TRBJ2-3 | TRBV27 | NA | CASSPGHPGLDTQYF | TGTGCCAGCAGTCCGGGACACCCTGGTTTGGATACGCAGTATTTT
NA | TRBJ1-2 | TRBV20-1 | NA | CSARDTGRLGYTF | TGCAGTGCTAGAGATACGGGGAGGCTGGGCTACACCTTC
few | TRBJ1-6 | TRBV28 | NA | CASRSDSVNSPLHF | TGTGCCAGCAGGTCGGACAGCGTTAATTCACCCCTCCACTTT
once | TRBJ2-7 | TRBV18 | NA | CASSPWGGHEQYF | TGTGCCAGCTCACCATGGGGCGGCCACGAGCAGTACTTC
few | TRBJ2-7 | TRBV2 | TRBD2 | CASQRESNEQYF | TGTGCCAGCCAGCGGGAGTCTAACGAGCAGTACTTC
NA | TRBJ2-1 | TRBV20-1 | NA | CSAREEGMSVEQFF | TGCAGTGCTAGAGAGGAGGGAATGTCGGTTGAGCAGTTCTTC
NA | TRBJ1-1 | TRBV11-1 | NA | CASSSYLNTEAFF | TGTGCCAGCAGCTCCTACCTAAACACTGAAGCTTTCTTT
NA | TRBJ2-1 | TRBV7-8 | TRBD2 | CASSFRLALYNEQFF | TGTGCCAGCAGCTTCAGACTAGCGTTGTACAATGAGCAGTTCTTC
few | TRBJ2-7 | TRBV12-3/TRBV12-4 | TRBD2 | CASSLAVGWGLAGTSYEQYF | TGTGCCAGCAGTTTAGCGGTTGGATGGGGACTAGCGGGGACCTCCTACGAGCAGTACTTC
many | TRBJ1-5 | TRBV7-9 | TRBD1 | CASSPGQGPHQPQHF | TGTGCCAGCAGCCCGGGACAGGGTCCGCATCAGCCCCAGCATTTT
NA | TRBJ1-1 | TRBV19 | NA | CASSIGGWNTEAFF | TGTGCCAGTAGTATTGGTGGATGGAACACTGAAGCTTTCTTT
few | TRBJ2-7 | TRBV27 | TRBD2 | CASKTSGYEQYF | TGTGCCAGCAAGACTAGCGGGTACGAGCAGTACTTC
NA | TRBJ2-1 | TRBV12-3/TRBV12-4 | TRBD2 | CASSSNRLAGSSYNEQFF | TGTGCCAGCAGTTCCAATCGACTAGCGGGGAGTTCCTACAATGAGCAGTTCTTC
NA | TRBJ2-6 | TRBV7-9 | NA | CASTSPFGAGANVLTF | TGTGCCAGCACCTCCCCCTTCGGGGCTGGGGCCAACGTCCTGACTTTC
NA | TRBJ2-5 | TRBV27 | NA | CASRGSRETQYF | TGTGCCAGCCGCGGGTCAAGAGAGACCCAGTACTTC
few | TRBJ1-1 | TRBV12-3/TRBV12-4 | NA | CASSFPLEGPNTEAFF | TGTGCCAGCAGTTTCCCACTGGAGGGGCCGAACACTGAAGCTTTCTTT
NA | TRBJ1-4 | TRBV7-6 | NA | CASSPSSGGREKLFF | TGTGCCAGCAGCCCCTCAAGTGGGGGTCGGGAAAAACTGTTTTTT
NA | TRBJ2-3 | TRBV30 | TRBD2 | CAWSSGGPLTDTQYF | TGTGCCTGGAGTAGCGGGGGGCCCCTCACAGATACGCAGTATTTT
few | TRBJ2-7 | TRBV20-1 | TRBD1 | CSASSGELGDSSYEQYF | TGCAGTGCTAGTTCCGGGGAGCTCGGGGACAGCTCCTACGAGCAGTACTTC
few | TRBJ2-3 | TRBV6-1 | NA | CASSENSRGNTQYF | TGTGCCAGCAGTGAAAATTCGCGAGGAAATACGCAGTATTTT
NA | TRBJ1-5 | TRBV12-3/TRBV12-4 | NA | CASSGTSGNQPQHF | TGTGCCAGCAGCGGGACGTCGGGCAATCAGCCCCAGCATTTT
NA | TRBJ1-6 | TRBV11-2 | NA | CASSLDVGNSPLHF | TGTGCCAGCAGCTTAGATGTCGGGAATTCACCCCTCCACTTT
once | TRBJ1-5 | TRBV12-3/TRBV12-4 | NA | CASSGGQGRKPQHF | TGTGCCAGCAGTGGAGGACAAGGAAGGAAGCCCCAGCATTTT
many | TRBJ1-2 | TRBV27 | TRBD1 | CASRPLPGQGVPSNYGYTF | TGTGCCAGCAGACCTTTACCGGGACAGGGGGTCCCCTCTAACTATGGCTACACCTTC
many | TRBJ1-1 | TRBV7-3 | NA | CASSLLGRDTEAFF | TGTGCCAGCAGCTTACTGGGGAGGGACACTGAAGCTTTCTTT
few | TRBJ2-7 | TRBV16 | NA | CASSQMVLAGAIHEQYF | TGTGCCAGCAGCCAGATGGTGCTGGCCGGGGCCATCCACGAGCAGTACTTC
few | TRBJ2-2 | TRBV5-4 | TRBD1 | CASSLRDRGFTGELFF | TGTGCCAGCAGCTTGCGGGACAGGGGGTTCACCGGGGAGCTGTTTTTT
NA | TRBJ2-2 | TRBV3-1 | NA | CASSQEGVGELFF | TGTGCCAGCAGCCAAGAGGGCGTTGGGGAGCTGTTTTTT
NA | TRBJ1-2 | TRBV29-1 | NA | CSVEDRDVGYTF | TGCAGCGTTGAAGATCGTGACGTTGGCTACACCTTC
many | TRBJ2-1 | TRBV12-3/TRBV12-4 | NA | CASGRGNEQFF | TGTGCCAGCGGTAGGGGAAATGAGCAGTTCTTC
few | TRBJ2-3 | TRBV29-1 | TRBD2 | CSGLISGADTQYF | TGCAGCGGACTAATAAGCGGGGCAGATACGCAGTATTTT
NA | TRBJ2-2 | TRBV6-5 | NA | CASSYEGRTPSNTGELFF | TGTGCCAGCAGTTACGAGGGCAGAACTCCCTCGAACACCGGGGAGCTGTTTTTT
NA | TRBJ2-1 | TRBV2 | NA | CASKENDYNEQFF | TGTGCCAGCAAGGAAAACGACTACAATGAGCAGTTCTTC